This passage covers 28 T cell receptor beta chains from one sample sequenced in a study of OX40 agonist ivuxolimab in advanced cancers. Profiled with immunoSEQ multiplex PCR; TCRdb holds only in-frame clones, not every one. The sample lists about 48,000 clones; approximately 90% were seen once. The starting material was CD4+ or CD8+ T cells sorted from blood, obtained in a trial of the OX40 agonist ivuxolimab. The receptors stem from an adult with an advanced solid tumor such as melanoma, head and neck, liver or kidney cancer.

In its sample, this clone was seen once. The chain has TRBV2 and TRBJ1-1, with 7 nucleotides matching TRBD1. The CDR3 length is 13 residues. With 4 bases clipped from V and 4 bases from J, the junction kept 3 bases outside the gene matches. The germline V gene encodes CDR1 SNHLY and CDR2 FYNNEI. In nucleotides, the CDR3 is TGTGCCAGCAGTGCCGGGACAGTCACTGAAGCTTTCTTT. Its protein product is CASSAGTVTEAFF. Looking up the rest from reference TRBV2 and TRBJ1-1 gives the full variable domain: EPEVTQTPSHQVTQMGQEVILRCVPISNHLYFYWYRQILGQKVEFLVSFYNNEISEKSEIFDDQFSVERPDGSNFTLKIRSTKLEDSAMYFCASSAGTVTEAFFGQGTRLTVV.

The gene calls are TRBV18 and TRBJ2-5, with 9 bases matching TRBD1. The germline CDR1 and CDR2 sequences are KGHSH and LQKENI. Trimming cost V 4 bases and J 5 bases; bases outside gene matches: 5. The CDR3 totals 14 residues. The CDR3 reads CASSRTGVGETQYF. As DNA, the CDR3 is TGTGCCAGCTCACGGACAGGGGTTGGGGAGACCCAGTACTTC.

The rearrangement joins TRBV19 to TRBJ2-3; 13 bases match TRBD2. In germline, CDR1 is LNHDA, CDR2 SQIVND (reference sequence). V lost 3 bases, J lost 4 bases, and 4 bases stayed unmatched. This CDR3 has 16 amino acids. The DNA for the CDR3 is TGTGCCAGTAGTATGAGGACTAGCGGGAGCCCAGATACGCAGTATTTT. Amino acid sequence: CASSMRTSGSPDTQYF.

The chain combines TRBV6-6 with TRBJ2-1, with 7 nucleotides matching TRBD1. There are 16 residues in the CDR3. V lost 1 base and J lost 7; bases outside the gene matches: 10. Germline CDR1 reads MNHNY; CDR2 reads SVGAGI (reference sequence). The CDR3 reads CASSYYEGAISNEQFF. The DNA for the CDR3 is TGTGCCAGCAGTTACTACGAGGGGGCGATTTCTAATGAGCAGTTCTTC.

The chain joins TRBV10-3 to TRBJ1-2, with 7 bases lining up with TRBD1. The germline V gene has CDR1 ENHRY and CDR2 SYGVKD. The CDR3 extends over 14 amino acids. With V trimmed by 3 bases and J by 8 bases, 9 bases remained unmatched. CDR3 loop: CAISEVKGAGGYTF. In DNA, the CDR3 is TGTGCCATCAGTGAAGTGAAGGGGGCTGGGGGCTACACCTTC.

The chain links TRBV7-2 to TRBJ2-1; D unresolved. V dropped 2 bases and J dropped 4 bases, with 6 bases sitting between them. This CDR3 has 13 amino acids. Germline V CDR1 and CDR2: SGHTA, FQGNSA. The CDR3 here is CASSLIRYNEQFF. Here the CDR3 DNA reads TGTGCCAGCAGCTTAATAAGATACAATGAGCAGTTCTTC.

The CDR3 loop is CASSLNAGEETQYF. Here the CDR3 DNA reads TGTGCCAGCAGCTTAAATGCAGGCGAAGAGACCCAGTACTTC. The V call is TRBV7-2, the J call TRBJ2-5; no clear D. Germline CDR1 and CDR2: SGHTA and FQGNSA. The CDR3 is 14 residues long. V was clipped by 2 bases and J by 3 bases, with 10 bases between them.

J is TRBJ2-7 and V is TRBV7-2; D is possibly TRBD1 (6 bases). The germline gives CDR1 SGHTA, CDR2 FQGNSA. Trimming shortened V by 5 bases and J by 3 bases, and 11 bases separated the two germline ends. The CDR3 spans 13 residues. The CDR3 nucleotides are TGTGCCAGCAGCCGTGGGGGCGGCTACGAGCAGTACTTC. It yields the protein CASSRGGGYEQYF.

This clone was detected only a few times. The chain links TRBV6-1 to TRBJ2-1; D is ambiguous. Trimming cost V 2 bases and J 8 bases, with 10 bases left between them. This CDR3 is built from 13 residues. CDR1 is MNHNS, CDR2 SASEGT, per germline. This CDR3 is CASSELGWDEQFF. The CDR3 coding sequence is TGTGCCAGCAGTGAACTAGGGTGGGATGAGCAGTTCTTC.

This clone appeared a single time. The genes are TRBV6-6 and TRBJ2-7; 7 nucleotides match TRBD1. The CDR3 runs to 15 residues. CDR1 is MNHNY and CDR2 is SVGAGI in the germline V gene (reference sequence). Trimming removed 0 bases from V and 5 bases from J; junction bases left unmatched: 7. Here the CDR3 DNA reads TGTGCCAGCAGTTACTCGCCGACAGGGCCCCACGAGCAGTACTTC. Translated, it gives CASSYSPTGPHEQYF.

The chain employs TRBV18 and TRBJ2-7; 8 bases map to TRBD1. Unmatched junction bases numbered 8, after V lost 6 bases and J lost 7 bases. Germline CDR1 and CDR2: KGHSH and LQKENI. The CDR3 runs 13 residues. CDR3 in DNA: TGTGCCAGCTCCCCAAGTAGACAGGGGGAGCAGTACTTC. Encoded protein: CASSPSRQGEQYF.

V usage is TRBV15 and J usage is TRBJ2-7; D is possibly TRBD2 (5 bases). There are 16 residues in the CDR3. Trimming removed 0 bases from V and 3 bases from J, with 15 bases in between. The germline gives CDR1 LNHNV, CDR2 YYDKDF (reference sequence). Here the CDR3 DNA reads TGTGCCACCAGCAGAGATCGGGGAGCGACGATCTACGAGCAGTACTTC. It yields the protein CATSRDRGATIYEQYF.

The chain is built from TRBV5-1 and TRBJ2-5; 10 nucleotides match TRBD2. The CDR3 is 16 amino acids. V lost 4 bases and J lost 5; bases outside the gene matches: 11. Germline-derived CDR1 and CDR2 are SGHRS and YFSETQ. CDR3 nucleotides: TGCGCCAGCAGCGAACGGACTAGCGGAGAGGGGGAGACCCAGTACTTC. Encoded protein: CASSERTSGEGETQYF.

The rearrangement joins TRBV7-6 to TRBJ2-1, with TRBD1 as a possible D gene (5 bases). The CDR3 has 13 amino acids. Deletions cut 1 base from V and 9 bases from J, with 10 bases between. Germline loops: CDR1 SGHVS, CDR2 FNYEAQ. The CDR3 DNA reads TGTGCCAGCAGCTTAGGGTTTCAGGGTGAGCAGTTCTTC. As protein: CASSLGFQGEQFF.

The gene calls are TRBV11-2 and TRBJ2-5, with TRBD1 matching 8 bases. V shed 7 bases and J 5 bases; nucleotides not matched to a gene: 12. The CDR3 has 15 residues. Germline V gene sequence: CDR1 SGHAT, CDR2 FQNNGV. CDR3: CASTQGQGASETQYF. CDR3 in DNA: TGTGCCAGCACCCAGGGGCAGGGGGCAAGTGAGACCCAGTACTTC.

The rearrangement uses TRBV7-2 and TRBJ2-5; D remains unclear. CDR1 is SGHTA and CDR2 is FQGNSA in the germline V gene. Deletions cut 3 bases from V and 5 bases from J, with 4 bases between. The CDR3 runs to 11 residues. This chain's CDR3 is CASSLVETQYF. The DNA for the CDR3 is TGTGCCAGCAGCTTGGTCGAGACCCAGTACTTC.

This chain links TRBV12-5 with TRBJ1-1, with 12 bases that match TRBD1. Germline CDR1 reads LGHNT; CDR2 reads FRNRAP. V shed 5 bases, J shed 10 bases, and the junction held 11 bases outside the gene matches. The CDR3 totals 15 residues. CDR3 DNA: TGTGCTAGTGGTACGACCGGGACAGGGGGCCGTACAGCTTTCTTT. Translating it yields CASGTTGTGGRTAFF.

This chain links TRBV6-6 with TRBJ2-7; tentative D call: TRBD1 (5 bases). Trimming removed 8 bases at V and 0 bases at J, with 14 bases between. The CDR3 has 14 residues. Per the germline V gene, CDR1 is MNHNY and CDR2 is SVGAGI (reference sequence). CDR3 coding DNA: TGTGCCAGCCGGACCTCAGGGAACTCCTACGAGCAGTACTTC. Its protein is CASRTSGNSYEQYF.

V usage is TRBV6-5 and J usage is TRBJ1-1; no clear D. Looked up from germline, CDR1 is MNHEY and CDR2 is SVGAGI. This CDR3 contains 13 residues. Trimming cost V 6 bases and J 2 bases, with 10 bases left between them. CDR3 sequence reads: CASSSTVNTEAFF. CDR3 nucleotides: TGTGCCAGCAGCAGCACAGTTAACACTGAAGCTTTCTTT.

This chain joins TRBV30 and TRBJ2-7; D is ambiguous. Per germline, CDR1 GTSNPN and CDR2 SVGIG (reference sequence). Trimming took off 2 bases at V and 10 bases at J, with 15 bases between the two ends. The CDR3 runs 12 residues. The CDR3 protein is CAWSYQELGQYF. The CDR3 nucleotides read TGTGCCTGGAGTTATCAGGAGTTAGGACAGTACTTC.

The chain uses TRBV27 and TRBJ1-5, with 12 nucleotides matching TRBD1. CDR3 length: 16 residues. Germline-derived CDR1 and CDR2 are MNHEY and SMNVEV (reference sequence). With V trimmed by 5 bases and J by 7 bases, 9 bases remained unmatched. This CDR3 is CASSPGDRGQGQPQHF. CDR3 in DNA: TGTGCCAGCAGTCCAGGGGACAGGGGGCAGGGACAGCCCCAGCATTTT.

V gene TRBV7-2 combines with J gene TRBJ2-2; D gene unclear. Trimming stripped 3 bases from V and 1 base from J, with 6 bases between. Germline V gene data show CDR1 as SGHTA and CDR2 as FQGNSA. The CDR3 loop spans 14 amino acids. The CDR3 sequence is CASSLGRNTGELFF. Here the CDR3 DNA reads TGTGCCAGCAGCTTGGGCAGGAACACCGGGGAGCTGTTTTTT.

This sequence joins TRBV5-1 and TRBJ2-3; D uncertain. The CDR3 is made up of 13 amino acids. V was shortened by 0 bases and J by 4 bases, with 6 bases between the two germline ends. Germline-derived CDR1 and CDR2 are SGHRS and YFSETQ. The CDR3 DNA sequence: TGCGCCAGCAGCTTGGTGGGCCCAGATACGCAGTATTTT. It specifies CASSLVGPDTQYF.

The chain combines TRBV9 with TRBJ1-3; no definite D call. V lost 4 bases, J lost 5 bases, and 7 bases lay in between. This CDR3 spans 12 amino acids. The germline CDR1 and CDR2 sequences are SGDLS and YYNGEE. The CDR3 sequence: CASSLSRNTIYF. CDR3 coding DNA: TGTGCCAGCAGCTTATCCAGAAACACCATATATTTT.

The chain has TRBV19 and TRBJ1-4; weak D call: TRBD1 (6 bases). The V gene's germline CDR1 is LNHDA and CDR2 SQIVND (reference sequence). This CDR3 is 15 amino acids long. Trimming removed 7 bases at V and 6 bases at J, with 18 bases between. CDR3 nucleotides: TGTGCCAGTAACGACCAGGGGAGGGCGGATGAAAAACTGTTTTTT. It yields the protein CASNDQGRADEKLFF.

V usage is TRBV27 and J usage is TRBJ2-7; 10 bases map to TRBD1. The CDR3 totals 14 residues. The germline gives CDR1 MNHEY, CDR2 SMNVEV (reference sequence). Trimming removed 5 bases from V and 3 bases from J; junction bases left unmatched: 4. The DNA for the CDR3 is TGTGCCAGCAGTGTCCGGGACAGGGGCTACGAGCAGTACTTC. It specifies CASSVRDRGYEQYF.

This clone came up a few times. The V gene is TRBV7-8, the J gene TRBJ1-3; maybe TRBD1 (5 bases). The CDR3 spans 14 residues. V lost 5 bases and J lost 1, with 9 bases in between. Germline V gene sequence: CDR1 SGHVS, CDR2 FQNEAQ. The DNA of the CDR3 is TGTGCCAGCAGCCACCGGGGGTCTGGAAACACCATATATTTT. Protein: CASSHRGSGNTIYF.

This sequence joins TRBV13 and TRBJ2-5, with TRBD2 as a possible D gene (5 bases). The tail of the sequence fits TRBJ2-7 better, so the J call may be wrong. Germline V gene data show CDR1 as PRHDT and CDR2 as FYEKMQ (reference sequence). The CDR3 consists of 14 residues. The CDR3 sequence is CASSLGRGFYEQYF. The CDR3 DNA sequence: TGTGCCAGCAGCTTAGGTCGGGGATTCTACGAGCAGTACTTC.